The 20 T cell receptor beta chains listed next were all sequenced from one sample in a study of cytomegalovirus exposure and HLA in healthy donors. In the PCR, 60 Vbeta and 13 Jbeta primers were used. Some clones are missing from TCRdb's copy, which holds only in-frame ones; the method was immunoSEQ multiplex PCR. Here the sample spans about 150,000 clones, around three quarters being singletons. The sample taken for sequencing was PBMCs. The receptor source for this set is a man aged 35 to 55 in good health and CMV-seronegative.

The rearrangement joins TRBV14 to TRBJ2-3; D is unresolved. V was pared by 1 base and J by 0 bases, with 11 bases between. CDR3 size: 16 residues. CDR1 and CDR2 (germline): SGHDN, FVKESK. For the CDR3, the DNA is TGTGCCAGCAGCCAAGTGGGCTCTTCTAGCACAGATACGCAGTATTTT. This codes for CASSQVGSSSTDTQYF.

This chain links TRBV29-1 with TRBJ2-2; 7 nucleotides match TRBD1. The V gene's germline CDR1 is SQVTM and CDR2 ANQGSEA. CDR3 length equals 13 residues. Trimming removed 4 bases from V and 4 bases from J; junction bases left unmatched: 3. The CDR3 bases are TGCAGCGTTGGGGACAGAACCACCGGGGAGCTGTTTTTT. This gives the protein CSVGDRTTGELFF.

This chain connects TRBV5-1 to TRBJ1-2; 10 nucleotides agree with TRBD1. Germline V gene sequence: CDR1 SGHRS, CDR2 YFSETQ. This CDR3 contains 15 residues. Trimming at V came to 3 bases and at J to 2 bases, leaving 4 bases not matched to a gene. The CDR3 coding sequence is TGCGCCAGCAGCTACCGGGACAGGGGAAACTATGGCTACACCTTC. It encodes CASSYRDRGNYGYTF.

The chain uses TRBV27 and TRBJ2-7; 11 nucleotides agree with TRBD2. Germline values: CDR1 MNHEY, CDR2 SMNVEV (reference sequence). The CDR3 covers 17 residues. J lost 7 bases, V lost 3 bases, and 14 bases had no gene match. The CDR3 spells CASSFLTSGSPPWEQYF. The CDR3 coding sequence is TGTGCCAGCAGTTTCCTCACTAGCGGGAGTCCCCCCTGGGAGCAGTACTTC.

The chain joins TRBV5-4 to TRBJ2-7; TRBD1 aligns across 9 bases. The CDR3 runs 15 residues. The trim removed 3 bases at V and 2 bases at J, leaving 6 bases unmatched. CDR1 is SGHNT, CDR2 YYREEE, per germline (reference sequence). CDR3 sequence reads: CASSSGQGPPYEQYF. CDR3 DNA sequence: TGTGCCAGCAGCTCAGGACAGGGGCCTCCCTACGAGCAGTACTTC.

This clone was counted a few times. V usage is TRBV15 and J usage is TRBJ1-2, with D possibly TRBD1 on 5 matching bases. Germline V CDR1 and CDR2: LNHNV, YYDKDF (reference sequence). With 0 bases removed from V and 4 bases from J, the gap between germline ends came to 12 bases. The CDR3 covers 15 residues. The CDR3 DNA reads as TGTGCCACCAGCAGAGATTGGGGGGTTGCCTATGGCTACACCTTC. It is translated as CATSRDWGVAYGYTF.

The CDR3 reads CASSPGLTSSGNTIYF. CDR3 bases: TGTGCCAGCAGCCCCGGACTTACTAGCTCTGGAAACACCATATATTTT. This sequence joins TRBV5-6 and TRBJ1-3; D not resolved. CDR1 is SGHDT and CDR2 is YYEEEE in the germline V gene. Trimming removed 4 bases at V and 0 bases at J, with 14 bases between. This CDR3 contains 16 residues.

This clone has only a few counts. CDR3 in amino acids: CASRPTGGGETQYF. The CDR3 nucleotides are TGTGCCAGCAGGCCCACGGGGGGAGGAGAGACCCAGTACTTC. The rearrangement links TRBV28 to TRBJ2-5, with 7 bases fitting TRBD2. The V and J ends lost 6 bases and 4 bases, in that order; junction bases with no gene match: 8. Germline V gene data show CDR1 as MDHEN and CDR2 as SYDVKM. CDR3 length equals 14 residues.

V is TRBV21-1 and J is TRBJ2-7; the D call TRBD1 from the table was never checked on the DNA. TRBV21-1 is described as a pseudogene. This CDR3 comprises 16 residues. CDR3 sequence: CASSKRTGGTTYEQYF. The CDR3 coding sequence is TGTGCCAGCAGCAAGCGGACAGGCGGAACTACTTACGAGCAGTACTTC.

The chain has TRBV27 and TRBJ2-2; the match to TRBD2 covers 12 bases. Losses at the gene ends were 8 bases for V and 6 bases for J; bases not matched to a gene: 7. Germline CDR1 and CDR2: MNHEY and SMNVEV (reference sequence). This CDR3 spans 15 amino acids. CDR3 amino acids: CASASGGAYAGELFF. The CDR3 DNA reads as TGTGCCAGCGCTAGCGGGGGGGCGTATGCCGGGGAGCTGTTTTTT.

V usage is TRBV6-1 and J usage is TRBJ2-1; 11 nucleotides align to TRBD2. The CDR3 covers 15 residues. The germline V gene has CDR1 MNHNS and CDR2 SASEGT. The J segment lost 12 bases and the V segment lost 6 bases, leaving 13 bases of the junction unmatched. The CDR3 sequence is CASSKLAGEVGVQFF. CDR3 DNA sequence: TGTGCCAGCAGCAAACTAGCGGGGGAGGTTGGAGTGCAGTTCTTC.

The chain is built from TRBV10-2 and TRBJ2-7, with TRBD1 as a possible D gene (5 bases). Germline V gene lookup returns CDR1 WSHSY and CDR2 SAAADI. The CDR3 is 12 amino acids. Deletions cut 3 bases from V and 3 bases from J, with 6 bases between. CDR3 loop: CASSDRGYEQYF. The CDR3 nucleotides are TGCGCCAGCAGTGATAGGGGCTACGAGCAGTACTTC.

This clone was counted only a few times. CDR3 sequence: CASSLTHRGTDTEAFF. CDR3 coding DNA: TGCGCCAGCAGCCTCACGCATCGGGGGACAGACACTGAAGCTTTCTTT. This chain uses TRBV4-1 with TRBJ1-1; 7 bases align to TRBD1. Trimming removed 4 bases from V and 3 bases from J; junction bases left unmatched: 11. Germline-derived CDR1 and CDR2 are MGHRA and YSYEKL. The CDR3 loop spans 16 amino acids.

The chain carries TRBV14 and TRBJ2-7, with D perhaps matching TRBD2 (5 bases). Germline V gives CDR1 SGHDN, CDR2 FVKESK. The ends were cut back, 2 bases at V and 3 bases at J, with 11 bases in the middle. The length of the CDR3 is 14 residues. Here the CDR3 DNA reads TGTGCCAGCAGCCAATTGACTACTGGCTACGAGCAGTACTTC. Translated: CASSQLTTGYEQYF.

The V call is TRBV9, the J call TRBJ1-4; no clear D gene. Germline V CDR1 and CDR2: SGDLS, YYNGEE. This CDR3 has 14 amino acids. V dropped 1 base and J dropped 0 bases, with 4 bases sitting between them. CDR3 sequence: CASSVRATNEKLFF. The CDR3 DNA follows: TGTGCCAGCAGCGTACGCGCAACTAATGAAAAACTGTTTTTT.

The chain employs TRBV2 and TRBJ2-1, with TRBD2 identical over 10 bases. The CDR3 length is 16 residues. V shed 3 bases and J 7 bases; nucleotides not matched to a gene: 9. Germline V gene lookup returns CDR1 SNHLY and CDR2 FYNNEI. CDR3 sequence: CASSERSGGARNEQFF. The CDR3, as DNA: TGTGCCAGCAGTGAGAGGAGCGGGGGGGCCCGGAATGAGCAGTTCTTC.

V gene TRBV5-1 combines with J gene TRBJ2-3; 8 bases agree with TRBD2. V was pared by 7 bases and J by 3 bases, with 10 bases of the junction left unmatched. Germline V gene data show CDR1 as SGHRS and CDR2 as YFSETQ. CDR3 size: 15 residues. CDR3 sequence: CASLPGGGETDTQYF. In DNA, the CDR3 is TGCGCCAGCCTCCCCGGGGGGGGTGAGACAGATACGCAGTATTTT.

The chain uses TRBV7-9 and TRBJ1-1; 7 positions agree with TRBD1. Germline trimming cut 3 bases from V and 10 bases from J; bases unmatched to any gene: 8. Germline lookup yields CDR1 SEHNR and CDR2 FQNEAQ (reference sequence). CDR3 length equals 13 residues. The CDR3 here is CASSFGQEVGAFF. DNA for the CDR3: TGTGCCAGCAGCTTCGGACAGGAGGTCGGAGCTTTCTTT.

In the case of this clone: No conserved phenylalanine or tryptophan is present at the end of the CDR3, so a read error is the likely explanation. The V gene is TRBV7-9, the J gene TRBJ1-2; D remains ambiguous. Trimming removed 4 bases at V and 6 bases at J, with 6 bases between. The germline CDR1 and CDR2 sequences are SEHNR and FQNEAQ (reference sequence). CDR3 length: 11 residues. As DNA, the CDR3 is TGTGCCAGCAGCTCTGCGGATGGCTACACCCTC. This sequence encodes CASSSADGYTL.

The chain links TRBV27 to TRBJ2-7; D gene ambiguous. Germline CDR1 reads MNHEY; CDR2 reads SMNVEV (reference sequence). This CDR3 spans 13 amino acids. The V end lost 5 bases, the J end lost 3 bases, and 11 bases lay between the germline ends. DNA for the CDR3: TGTGCCAGCAGTCCCGGCGCGGTCTACGAGCAGTACTTC. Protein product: CASSPGAVYEQYF.